Presented here are 21 T cell receptor beta chains from one specimen sequenced in a study of CD8+ T cells in alopecia areata. Treatment denoted: oral pan-JAK inhibitor, 5-10 mg twice daily. Reverse transcribed after extraction, RNA yielded cDNA as the sequencing template. Profiled with immunoSEQ multiplex PCR; TCRdb holds only in-frame clones, not every one. The table lists hundreds of thousands of clones, around 66% of them singletons. Here the sequenced sample was CD4+ T cells sorted from blood, taken around week 44, from a patient treated with tofacitinib. The receptors come from a human donor with alopecia areata.

The chain joins TRBV30 to TRBJ1-2; unclear D gene. Trimming took off 4 bases at V and 3 bases at J, with 9 bases between the two ends. Per germline, CDR1 GTSNPN and CDR2 SVGIG (reference sequence). The CDR3 is made up of 12 amino acids. The CDR3 coding sequence is TGTGCCTGGAAGGAGGCAGACTATGGCTACACCTTC. This encodes CAWKEADYGYTF.

This clone was counted a few times. This chain joins TRBV23-1 and TRBJ1-2; D gene unclear. TRBV23-1 is identified as an open reading frame with a role that is uncertain. This CDR3 has 15 residues. With 9 bases removed from V and 3 bases from J, the gap between germline ends came to 20 bases. In DNA, the CDR3 is TGCGCCAGACGGGGTTATGGCTACCTCGACTATGGCTACACCTTC. Its translation: CARRGYGYLDYGYTF.

Of note for this clone: The sample holds other DNA sequences that translate to the same CDR3. V is TRBV30 and J is TRBJ2-5; D remains ambiguous. The CDR3 length is 11 residues. The V end lost 2 bases, the J end lost 4 bases, and 5 bases lay between the germline ends. Germline CDR1 GTSNPN, CDR2 SVGIG (reference sequence). The CDR3 DNA reads TGTGCCTGGAGTCTAGGAGAGACCCAGTACTTC. This encodes CAWSLGETQYF.

This clone was seen more than once but under ten times. The V gene is TRBV29-1, the J gene TRBJ1-3; 10 nucleotides agree with TRBD1. Germline V gene lookup returns CDR1 SQVTM and CDR2 ANQGSEA. Trimming removed 2 bases from V and 2 bases from J; junction bases left unmatched: 3. This CDR3 region has 15 residues. As DNA, the CDR3 is TGCAGCGTTGAAAGGGGGACAGGGGCTGGAAACACCATATATTTT. Its translation: CSVERGTGAGNTIYF.

The chain combines TRBV27 with TRBJ1-2, with D uncertain. This CDR3 spans 16 amino acids. The germline V and J ends were trimmed by 0 bases and 4 bases, with 15 bases remaining between them. Germline V gene data show CDR1 as MNHEY and CDR2 as SMNVEV (reference sequence). The CDR3 sequence is CASSLSVARTAYGYTF. CDR3 DNA: TGTGCCAGCAGTTTATCGGTCGCAAGAACCGCCTATGGCTACACCTTC.

This clone came up once. This chain connects TRBV29-1 to TRBJ1-1; D possibly corresponds to TRBD1 (5 bases). Germline CDR1 and CDR2: SQVTM and ANQGSEA. This CDR3 has 13 amino acids. The ends were cut back, 0 bases at V and 10 bases at J, with 15 bases in the middle. The CDR3 spells CSVEDGAAGGAFF. The CDR3 DNA sequence: TGCAGCGTTGAAGATGGGGCAGCGGGGGGAGCTTTCTTT. Together with reference TRBV29-1 and TRBJ1-1, the CDR3 gives the full variable domain: SAVISQKPSRDICQRGTSLTIQCQVDSQVTMMFWYRQQPGQSLTLIATANQGSEATYESGFVIDKFPISRPNLTFSTLTVSNMSPEDSSIYLCSVEDGAAGGAFFGQGTRLTVV.

This clone was picked up one time. This sequence joins TRBV30 and TRBJ2-1; D remains ambiguous. The V gene lost 3 bases and the J gene lost 6 bases, with 15 bases spanning the gap. The germline gives CDR1 GTSNPN, CDR2 SVGIG (reference sequence). The length of the CDR3 is 14 residues. CDR3 residues: CAWSPRAWGNEQFF. CDR3 sequence (DNA): TGTGCCTGGAGCCCCCGGGCATGGGGCAATGAGCAGTTCTTC.

The V and J genes are TRBV5-1 and TRBJ2-1; possible D gene TRBD2, 6 bases. The CDR3 spans 15 residues. Per germline, CDR1 SGHRS and CDR2 YFSETQ. V lost 0 bases, J lost 5 bases, and 12 bases lay in between. The CDR3 here is CASSLDGGSNNEQFF. The CDR3 DNA is TGCGCCAGCAGCTTGGACGGGGGAAGCAACAATGAGCAGTTCTTC.

This clone was counted a few times. Distinct nucleotide sequences in the sample also encode this CDR3. This chain joins TRBV29-1 and TRBJ1-1; 8 nucleotides align to TRBD1. This CDR3 has 13 amino acids. The V gene end was trimmed by 7 bases and the J gene end by 1 base; junction bases not matched to a gene: 5. Germline CDR1 and CDR2: SQVTM and ANQGSEA. CDR3 bases: TGCAGCGCCCCAGGACAGGGGAACACTGAAGCTTTCTTT. It is translated as CSAPGQGNTEAFF.

This rearrangement joins TRBV15 to TRBJ2-1; D may be TRBD1 or TRBD2 (5 bases each). The length of the CDR3 is 15 residues. Trimming took 0 bases from V and 4 from J, leaving 10 bases between them. Germline V lookup: CDR1 LNHNV, CDR2 YYDKDF (reference sequence). The CDR3 DNA is TGTGCCACCAGCAGAGAGGGGGACCTATACAATGAGCAGTTCTTC. Residues: CATSREGDLYNEQFF.

This chain connects TRBV25-1 to TRBJ2-1; D tentatively reads TRBD1 or TRBD2 (5 bases each). The V gene lost 4 bases and the J gene lost 0 bases, with 16 bases spanning the gap. There are 17 residues in the CDR3. In germline, CDR1 is MGHDK, CDR2 SYGVNS. CDR3 in amino acids: CASSGGARASSYNEQFF. DNA for the CDR3: TGTGCCAGCAGTGGAGGGGCCAGGGCTAGCTCCTACAATGAGCAGTTCTTC.

This chain links TRBV27 with TRBJ1-2; D is undetermined. Trimming left V 2 bases short and J 4 bases short, with 11 bases between. The germline gives CDR1 MNHEY, CDR2 SMNVEV (reference sequence). The length of the CDR3 is 14 residues. DNA of the CDR3: TGTGCCAGCAGTTTAGTTGGCGGAGGCTATGGCTACACCTTC. It specifies CASSLVGGGYGYTF.

The J gene is TRBJ1-2, the V gene TRBV27, with 7 positions matching TRBD1. This CDR3 is 18 amino acids long. Germline CDR1 MNHEY, CDR2 SMNVEV (reference sequence). With V trimmed by 5 bases and J by 6 bases, 21 bases remained unmatched. The DNA for the CDR3 is TGTGCCAGCAGTCCGCGCCTCACAGGGGAGAGGACGTCGAATGGCTACACCTTC. This gives the protein CASSPRLTGERTSNGYTF.

The genes are TRBV7-9 and TRBJ1-2; D is perhaps TRBD1 (5 bases). The germline CDR1 and CDR2 sequences are SEHNR and FQNEAQ (reference sequence). Trimming removed 3 bases from V and 6 bases from J, with 14 bases in between. CDR3 length: 14 residues. CDR3 nucleotides: TGTGCCAGCAGCTTGTTTCTCCAGGGCCATGGCTACACCTTC. This codes for CASSLFLQGHGYTF.

The V call is TRBV29-1, the J call TRBJ2-5; D not resolved. CDR1 and CDR2 from the germline V gene are SQVTM and ANQGSEA. V lost 4 bases and J 2 bases, leaving 11 bases between the germline ends. The CDR3 runs 13 residues. The CDR3 loop is CSVVTRWQETQYF. CDR3 nucleotide sequence: TGCAGCGTTGTGACCCGGTGGCAAGAGACCCAGTACTTC.

This clone was seen once. The chain recombines TRBV27 with TRBJ2-7; D may match TRBD1 or TRBD2 (6 bases each). Germline V gene sequence: CDR1 MNHEY, CDR2 SMNVEV (reference sequence). With 8 bases removed from V and 6 bases from J, the gap between germline ends came to 20 bases. This CDR3 is built from 14 residues. The CDR3, as DNA: TGTGCCAGCCATCCTCGGGGGCCCATGGGCGAGCAGTACTTC. Its translation: CASHPRGPMGEQYF.

CDR3 region: CSVITQGARTGELFF. The DNA of the CDR3 is TGCAGCGTTATAACACAGGGGGCGCGCACCGGGGAGCTGTTTTTT. V and J are TRBV29-1 and TRBJ2-2; TRBD1 aligns across 9 bases. Germline V gives CDR1 SQVTM, CDR2 ANQGSEA. The CDR3 extends over 15 amino acids. V lost 5 bases to trimming and J lost 4 bases; unmatched junction nucleotides: 8.

The rearrangement links TRBV7-9 to TRBJ2-3; no clear D. There are 17 residues in the CDR3. Trimming took off 5 bases at V and 2 bases at J, with 20 bases between the two ends. CDR1 SEHNR and CDR2 FQNEAQ come from the germline V gene (reference sequence). This CDR3 is CASSHARSETITDTQYF. For the CDR3, the DNA is TGTGCCAGCAGCCACGCTAGGAGCGAAACCATCACAGATACGCAGTATTTT. Variable domain in full (rest from reference TRBV7-9 and TRBJ2-3): DTGVSQNPRHKITKRGQNVTFRCDPISEHNRLYWYRQTLGQGPEFLTYFQNEAQLEKSRLLSDRFSAERPKGSFSTLEIQRTEQGDSAMYLCASSHARSETITDTQYFGPGTRLTVL.

This clone has ten or more counts. The chain links TRBV11-2 to TRBJ2-7, with 10 bases lining up with TRBD1. Looked up from germline, CDR1 is SGHAT and CDR2 is FQNNGV. V trimming: 7 bases; J trimming: 6 bases; junction bases outside the gene matches: 6. The CDR3 is 13 residues long. CDR3 sequence reads: CASTLGQGREQYF. The CDR3, as DNA: TGTGCCAGCACCCTGGGACAGGGGCGCGAGCAGTACTTC.

This clone was seen a few times. The chain recombines TRBV9 with TRBJ1-2; the D is unclear. V lost 0 bases and J lost 6, with 9 bases in between. Germline lookup yields CDR1 SGDLS and CDR2 YYNGEE. This CDR3 is 13 amino acids long. CDR3: CASSVGLGDGYTF. CDR3 bases: TGTGCCAGCAGCGTAGGATTAGGCGATGGCTACACCTTC. Supplemented by reference TRBV9 and TRBJ1-2, the full variable domain reads DSGVTQTPKHLITATGQRVTLRCSPRSGDLSVYWYQQSLDQGLQFLIQYYNGEERAKGNILERFSAQQFPDLHSELNLSSLELGDSALYFCASSVGLGDGYTFGSGTRLTVV.

The rearrangement links TRBV18 to TRBJ2-7, with D perhaps matching TRBD1 or TRBD2 (6 bases each). CDR1 and CDR2 (germline): KGHSH, LQKENI. Trimming took off 1 base at V and 1 base at J, with 17 bases between the two ends. CDR3 length: 17 residues. CDR3 sequence: CASSPLSGGGFSYEQYF. The CDR3 bases are TGTGCCAGCTCACCACTATCCGGGGGCGGATTTTCCTACGAGCAGTACTTC.